This T cell receptor beta chain was identified in a study of spatial heterogeneity in lung cancer. This clonotype was observed at least ten times. Its antigen is not identified. The library was prepared for alpha chains; this beta chain is a stray read, so its frequency means little. Indicated time point: sample taken at primary tumor resection. The study, taken as a whole, reports: It was found that expanded intratumoral alpha and beta TCR counts tracked tumor mutation counts.

TCRdb independently ran MiXCR on the 5' RACE reads; one entry per CDR3 protein. The sample has approximately 13,000 distinct CDR3 sequences, approximately 4.6% seen once. The source was lung tumor tissue, collected at surgery. This receptor was obtained from a male donor with early-stage non-small cell lung cancer.

CDR3 DNA: TGTGCCAGCACCCGGGGGTTATGGGAGACCCAGTACTTC. Its protein product is CASTRGLWETQYF. The rearrangement joins TRBV28 to TRBJ2-5, with a possible D match to TRBD2 (6 bases). The V gene lost 7 bases and the J gene lost 5 bases, with 14 bases spanning the gap. The CDR3 has 13 amino acids. Germline-derived CDR1 and CDR2 are MDHEN and SYDVKM. Drawing the rest from reference TRBV28 and TRBJ2-5, the complete variable domain is DVKVTQSSRYLVKRTGEKVFLECVQDMDHENMFWYRQDPGLGLRLIYFSYDVKMKEKGDIPEGYSVSREKKERFSLILESASTNQTSMYLCASTRGLWETQYFGPGTRLLVL.